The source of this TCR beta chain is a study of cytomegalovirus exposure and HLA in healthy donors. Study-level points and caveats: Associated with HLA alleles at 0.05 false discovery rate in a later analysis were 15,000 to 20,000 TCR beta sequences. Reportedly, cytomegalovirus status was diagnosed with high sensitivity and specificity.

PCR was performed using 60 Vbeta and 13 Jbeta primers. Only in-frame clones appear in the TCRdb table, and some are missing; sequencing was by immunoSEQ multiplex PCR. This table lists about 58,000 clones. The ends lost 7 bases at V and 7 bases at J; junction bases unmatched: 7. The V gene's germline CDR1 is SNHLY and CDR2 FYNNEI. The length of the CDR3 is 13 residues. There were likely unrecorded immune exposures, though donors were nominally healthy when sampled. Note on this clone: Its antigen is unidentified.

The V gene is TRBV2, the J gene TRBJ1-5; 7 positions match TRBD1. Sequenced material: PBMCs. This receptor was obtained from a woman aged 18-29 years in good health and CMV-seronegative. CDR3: CASTRDSGQPQHF. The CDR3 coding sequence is TGTGCCAGCACCCGGGACAGTGGGCAGCCCCAGCATTTT.